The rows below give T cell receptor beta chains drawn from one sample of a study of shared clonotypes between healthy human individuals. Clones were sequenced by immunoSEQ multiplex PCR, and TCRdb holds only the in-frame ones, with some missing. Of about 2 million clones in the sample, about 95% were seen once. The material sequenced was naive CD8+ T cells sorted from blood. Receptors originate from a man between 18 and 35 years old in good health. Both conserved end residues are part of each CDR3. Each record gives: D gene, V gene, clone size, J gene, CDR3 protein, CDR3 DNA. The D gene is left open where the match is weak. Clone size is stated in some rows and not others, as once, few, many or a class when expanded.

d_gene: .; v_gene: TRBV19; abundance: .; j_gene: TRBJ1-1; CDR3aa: CASSIVSGNTEAFF; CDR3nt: TGTGCCAGTAGTATAGTGTCGGGGAACACTGAAGCTTTCTTT
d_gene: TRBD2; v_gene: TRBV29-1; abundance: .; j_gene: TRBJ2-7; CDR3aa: CSVTLLLAGHDEQYF; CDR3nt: TGCAGCGTAACGCTATTACTAGCGGGACACGACGAGCAGTACTTC
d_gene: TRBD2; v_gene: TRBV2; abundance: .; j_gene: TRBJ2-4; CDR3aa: CASRGEAKNIQYF; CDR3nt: TGTGCCAGCCGGGGGGAGGCCAAAAACATTCAGTACTTC
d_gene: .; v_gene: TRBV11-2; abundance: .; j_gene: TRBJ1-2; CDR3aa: CASSPEGGRYGYTF; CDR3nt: TGTGCCAGCAGCCCGGAGGGCGGGCGCTATGGCTACACCTTC
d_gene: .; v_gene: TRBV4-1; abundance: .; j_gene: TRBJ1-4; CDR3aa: CASSPRGATNEKLFF; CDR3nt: TGCGCCAGCAGCCCACGAGGAGCAACTAATGAAAAACTGTTTTTT
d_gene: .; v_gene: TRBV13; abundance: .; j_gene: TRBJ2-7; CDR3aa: CASSLASAGYEQYF; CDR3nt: TGTGCCAGCAGCCTGGCTAGCGCCGGTTACGAGCAGTACTTC
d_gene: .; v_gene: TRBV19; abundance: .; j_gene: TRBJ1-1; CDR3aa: CASSTGPEAFF; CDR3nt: TGTGCCAGTAGTACCGGCCCTGAAGCTTTCTTT
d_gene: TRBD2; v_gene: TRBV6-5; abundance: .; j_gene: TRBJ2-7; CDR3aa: CASSLGREEEQYF; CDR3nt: TGTGCCAGCAGCCTGGGACGGGAGGAAGAGCAGTACTTC
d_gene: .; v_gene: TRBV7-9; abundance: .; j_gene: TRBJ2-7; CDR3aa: CASSPRDPYYVEQYF; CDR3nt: TGTGCCAGCAGCCCACGGGACCCTTACTACGTGGAGCAGTACTTC
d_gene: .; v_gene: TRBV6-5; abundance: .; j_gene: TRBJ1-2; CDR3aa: CASSPLVGGYGYTF; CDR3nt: TGTGCCAGCAGTCCTTTGGTGGGGGGATATGGCTACACCTTC
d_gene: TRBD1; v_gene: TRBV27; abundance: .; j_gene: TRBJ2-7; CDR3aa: CASSPPGTGLYEQYF; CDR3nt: TGTGCCAGCAGTCCCCCAGGGACAGGGCTCTACGAGCAGTACTTC
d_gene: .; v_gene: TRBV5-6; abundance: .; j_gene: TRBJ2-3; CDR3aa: CASSFRGTDTQYF; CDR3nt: TGTGCCAGCAGCTTCAGGGGCACAGATACGCAGTATTTT
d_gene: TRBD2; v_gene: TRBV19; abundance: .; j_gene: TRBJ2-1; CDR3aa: CASSIDAGGNEQFF; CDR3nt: TGTGCCAGTAGTATAGACGCCGGGGGGAATGAGCAGTTCTTC
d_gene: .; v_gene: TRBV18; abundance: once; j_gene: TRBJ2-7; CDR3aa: CASSPDMRDRKNEQYF; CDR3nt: TGTGCCAGCTCACCAGATATGCGAGACAGGAAAAACGAGCAGTACTTC
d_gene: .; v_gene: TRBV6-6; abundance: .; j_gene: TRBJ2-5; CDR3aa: CASSLPPEGEKDQYF; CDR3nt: TGTGCCAGCAGTCTCCCCCCAGAGGGGGAGAAGGACCAGTACTTC
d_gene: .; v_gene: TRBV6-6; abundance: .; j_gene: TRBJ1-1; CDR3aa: CASTPPGDPEAFF; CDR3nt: TGTGCCAGCACCCCCCCAGGAGACCCTGAAGCTTTCTTT
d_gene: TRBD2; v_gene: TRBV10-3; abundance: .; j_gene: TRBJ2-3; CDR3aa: CAISDLAGGPPDTQYF; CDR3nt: TGTGCCATCAGTGATTTAGCGGGAGGCCCTCCAGATACGCAGTATTTT
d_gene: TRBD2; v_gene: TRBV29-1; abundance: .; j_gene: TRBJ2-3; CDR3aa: CSVQAGGPGTDTQYF; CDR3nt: TGCAGCGTTCAAGCGGGAGGGCCGGGCACAGATACGCAGTATTTT
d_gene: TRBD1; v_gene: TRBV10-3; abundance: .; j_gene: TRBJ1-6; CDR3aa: CAISPGTGGGDSPLHF; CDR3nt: TGTGCCATCAGTCCCGGGACAGGGGGCGGGGATTCACCCCTCCACTTT
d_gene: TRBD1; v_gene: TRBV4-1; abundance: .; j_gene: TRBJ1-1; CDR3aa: CASSQVQGARAFF; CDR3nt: TGCGCCAGCAGCCAAGTTCAGGGGGCGCGAGCTTTCTTT
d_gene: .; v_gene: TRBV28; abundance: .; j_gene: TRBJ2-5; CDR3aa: CASSFSVDSGETQYF; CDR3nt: TGTGCCAGCAGCTTTTCCGTTGACAGTGGGGAGACCCAGTACTTC
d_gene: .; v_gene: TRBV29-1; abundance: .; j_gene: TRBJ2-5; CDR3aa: CSVDPGNEETQYF; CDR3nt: TGCAGCGTCGACCCCGGGAACGAAGAGACCCAGTACTTC
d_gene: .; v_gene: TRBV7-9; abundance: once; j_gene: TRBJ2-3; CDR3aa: CASSLSLGADTQYF; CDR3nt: TGTGCCAGCAGCTTAAGTCTAGGAGCAGATACGCAGTATTTT
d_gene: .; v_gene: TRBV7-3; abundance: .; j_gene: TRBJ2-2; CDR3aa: CASSNERGRIANTGELFF; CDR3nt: TGTGCCAGCAGTAACGAACGGGGGCGAATCGCGAACACCGGGGAGCTGTTTTTT
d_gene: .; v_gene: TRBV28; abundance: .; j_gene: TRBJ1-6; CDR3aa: CASNILTKGRLNSPLHF; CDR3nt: TGTGCCAGCAACATTTTGACCAAGGGGAGGCTTAATTCACCCCTCCACTTT
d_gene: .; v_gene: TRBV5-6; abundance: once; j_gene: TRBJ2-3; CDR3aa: CASSSDGQTDTQYF; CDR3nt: TGTGCCAGCAGCTCCGATGGGCAGACAGATACGCAGTATTTT
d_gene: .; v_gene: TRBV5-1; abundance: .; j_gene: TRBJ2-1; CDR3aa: CASSFRPQELAYNEQFF; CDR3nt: TGCGCCAGCAGCTTTAGGCCACAGGAACTAGCCTACAATGAGCAGTTCTTC
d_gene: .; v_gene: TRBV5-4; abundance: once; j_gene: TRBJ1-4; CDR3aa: CASSLDRAGEKLFF; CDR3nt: TGTGCCAGCAGCTTGGACAGGGCCGGGGAAAAACTGTTTTTT
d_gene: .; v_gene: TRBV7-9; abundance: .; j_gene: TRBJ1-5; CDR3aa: CASSKATDSNQPQHF; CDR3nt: TGTGCCAGCAGCAAAGCGACGGATAGCAATCAGCCCCAGCATTTT
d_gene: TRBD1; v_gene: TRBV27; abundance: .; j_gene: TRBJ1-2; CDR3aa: CASSPQGAYYGYTF; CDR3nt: TGTGCCAGCAGCCCTCAGGGGGCGTACTATGGCTACACCTTC
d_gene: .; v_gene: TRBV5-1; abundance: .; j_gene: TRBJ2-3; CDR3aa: CASSPTWGREFPDTQYF; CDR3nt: TGCGCCAGCAGCCCGACATGGGGCAGGGAGTTTCCAGATACGCAGTATTTT
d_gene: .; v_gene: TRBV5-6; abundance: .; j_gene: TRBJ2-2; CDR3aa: CASSFGPGGALSDTGELFF; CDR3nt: TGTGCCAGCAGCTTTGGCCCTGGGGGGGCGTTAAGCGACACCGGGGAGCTGTTTTTT
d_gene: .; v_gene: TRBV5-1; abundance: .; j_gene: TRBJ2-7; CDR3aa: CASSPVGDEQYF; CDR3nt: TGCGCCAGCAGCCCCGTGGGTGATGAGCAGTACTTC
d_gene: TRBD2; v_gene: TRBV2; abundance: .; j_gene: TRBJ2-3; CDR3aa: CASSGLAGRTDTQYF; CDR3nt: TGTGCCAGCAGTGGACTAGCGGGCCGCACAGATACGCAGTATTTT
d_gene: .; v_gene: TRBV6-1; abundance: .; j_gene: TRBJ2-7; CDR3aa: CASSEAPGPSSYEQYF; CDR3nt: TGTGCCAGCAGTGAAGCCCCCGGGCCTAGCTCCTACGAGCAGTACTTC
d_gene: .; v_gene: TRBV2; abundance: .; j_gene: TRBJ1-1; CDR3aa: CASSEAHLQTENTEAFF; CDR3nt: TGTGCCAGCAGTGAAGCCCATCTACAAACGGAGAACACTGAAGCTTTCTTT
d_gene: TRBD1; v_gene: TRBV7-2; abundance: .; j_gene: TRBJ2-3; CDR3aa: CASSLASPTGIRDTQYF; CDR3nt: TGTGCCAGCAGCTTAGCATCCCCGACAGGGATAAGAGATACGCAGTATTTT
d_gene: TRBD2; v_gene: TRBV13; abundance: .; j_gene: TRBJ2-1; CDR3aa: CASSLNSGGLYNEQFF; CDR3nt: TGTGCCAGCAGCTTAAATAGCGGGGGGCTTTACAATGAGCAGTTCTTC
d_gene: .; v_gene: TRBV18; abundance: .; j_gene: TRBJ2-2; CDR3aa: CASSPDRAGTGELFF; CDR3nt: TGTGCCAGCTCACCAGACAGGGCGGGAACCGGGGAGCTGTTTTTT
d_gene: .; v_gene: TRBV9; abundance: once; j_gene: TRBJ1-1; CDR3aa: CASSVGQMNTEAFF; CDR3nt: TGTGCCAGCAGCGTAGGCCAGATGAACACTGAAGCTTTCTTT
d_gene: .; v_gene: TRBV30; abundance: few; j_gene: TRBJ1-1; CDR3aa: CAWGWWDEAFF; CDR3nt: TGTGCCTGGGGGTGGTGGGATGAAGCTTTCTTT
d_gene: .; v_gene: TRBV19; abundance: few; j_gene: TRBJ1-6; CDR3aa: CASSIGGTSPLHF; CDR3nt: TGTGCCAGTAGTATCGGCGGTACTTCACCCCTCCACTTT
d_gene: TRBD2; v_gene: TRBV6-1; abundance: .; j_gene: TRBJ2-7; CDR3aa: CASSEFSLAGVLEQYF; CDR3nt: TGTGCCAGCAGTGAATTTAGTCTAGCGGGAGTTCTCGAGCAGTACTTC
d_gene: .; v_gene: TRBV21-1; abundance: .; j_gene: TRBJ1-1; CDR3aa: CASSKGELKNTEAFF; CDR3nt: TGTGCCAGCAGCAAAGGGGAACTCAAGAACACTGAAGCTTTCTTT
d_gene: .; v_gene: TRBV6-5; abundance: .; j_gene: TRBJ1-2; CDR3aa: CASSYSAGVLCF; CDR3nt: TGTGCCAGCAGTTACTCAGCCGGTGTCTTATGCTTC
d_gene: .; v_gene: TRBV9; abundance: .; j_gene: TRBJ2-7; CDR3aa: CASSPEGDYEQYF; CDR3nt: TGTGCCAGCAGCCCCGAGGGGGACTACGAGCAGTACTTC
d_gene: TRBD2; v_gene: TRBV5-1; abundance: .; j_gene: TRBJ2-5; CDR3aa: CASSWDYSYQETQYF; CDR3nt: TGCGCCAGCAGCTGGGACTACTCGTACCAAGAGACCCAGTACTTC